Listed below are T cell receptor beta chains from one sample, sequenced in a study of shared clonotypes between healthy human individuals. The repertoire was sequenced with immunoSEQ multiplex PCR; TCRdb's copy has only in-frame clones and lacks some. The data hold more than 1 million clones, with 78% observed a single time. The sequenced sample was memory CD4+ T cells from PBMCs. The receptors here all came from a man between 18 and 29 years old in good health. Some clones in this sample may be carry-over from other donors' samples. CDR3s include the opening cysteine and the closing phenylalanine or tryptophan. The order of the fields is V gene, CDR3 length, CDR3 protein.

>TRBV27|14
CASSFAGENTEAFF
>TRBV5-1|14
CASSRLAVGYEQYF
>TRBV18|15
CASSPGRSSQETQYF
>TRBV7-9|13
CASSLDGGQPQHF
>TRBV6-5|14
CASSYSGRGHGYTF
>TRBV18|14
CASSPGRNYYGYTF
>TRBV15|16
CATSREVGLAGYGYTF
>TRBV10-3|14
CAIRSTETGNTIYF
>TRBV7-2|15
CASSVGTGTDQPQHF
>TRBV5-8|16
CASSLFATGKTGGYTF
>TRBV19|14
CASSIAGRLYGYTF
>TRBV5-1|14
CASSLDEGVETQYF
>TRBV5-4|11
CASSGRDGQYF
>TRBV30|13
CAWSASPGRTQYF
>TRBV7-9|18
CASSLSRAGLGSFDTQYF
>TRBV14|14
CASSRPGPNTEAFF
>TRBV4-2|14
CASSRGGLAYEQYF
>TRBV28|15
CASSSPGTGGNGYTF
>TRBV11-2|15
CASSFSRLNTGELFF
>TRBV30|12
CACDAQGTEAFF
>TRBV28|14
CASSLPMGFQPQHF
>TRBV18|16
CASSPPVGTSKTEAFF
>TRBV7-2|18
CASSRAPGPLVRYKVQFF
>TRBV19|15
CASSPQSRLYNEQFF
>TRBV4-2|14
CASSQARGSLEQYF
>TRBV2|15
CASSEQAGAYNEQFF
>TRBV27|14
CASSSPPTTYEQYF
>TRBV5-4|15
CASSRTSGRLDTQYF
>TRBV19|12
CASSKGNQPQHF
>TRBV21-1|21
CASSKGWAGRTSGSRTGELFF
>TRBV10-3|12
CAISDTQHGYTF
>TRBV28|18
CASSTPFRLRGDNYGYTF
>TRBV19|14
CASEDSPAYNEQFF
>TRBV7-8|13
CASMLAGGSEQFF
>TRBV5-1|15
CASSEQGGTNEKLFF
>TRBV27|18
CASSPLTEQGARGYGYTF
>TRBV19|16
CASSIQPGTGVYGYTF
>TRBV4-1|15
CASSQESGQFYGYTF
>TRBV7-6|13
CASSSRFDSEQYF
>TRBV7-9|11
CASSLTKTQYF
>TRBV11-2|17
CASTRGPMGTGLTTIYF
>TRBV6-1|15
CASSKDRRETTEAFF
>TRBV28|13
CASRKSGGGGYTF
>TRBV10-3|14
CASLGQGANYGYTF
>TRBV28|12
CASSSDRYEQYF
>TRBV5-1|14
CASSSPDRQETQYF
>TRBV28|16
CASSRIGGRSGNTIYF
>TRBV7-9|16
CASSSTGGITRNEQFF
>TRBV2|13
CASRTSGPYEQYF
>TRBV7-9|14
CASSSRGSGNTIYF
>TRBV19|12
CASRDRGHEAFF
>TRBV5-1|13
CASSLTSNYGYTF
>TRBV5-1|14
CASSYGTGVNEQYF
>TRBV28|18
CASSLLNLRDKPGRELFF